Each of the 21 T cell receptor beta chains below was sequenced from the same sample in a study of T cell clonality in common variable immunodeficiency (dated by TCRdb to 2014 to 2015). Library prep was done by the immunoSEQ multiplex PCR assay. The table was pulled from immuneACCESS by TCRdb, which kept in-frame rearrangements only. Such tables lose some clones; where checked, under half of the loss comes from unresolved V genes, and the rest has no known cause. The table puts about 37,000 clones in this sample, none counted just once. Of the sample, roughly 3.5% falls within the top ten clones. Material for sequencing was peripheral blood mononuclear cells. The receptors originated from a person aged 18 to 70 in good health.

This clone was detected many times. Sequencing ends 3 residues short of the CDR3 end; the germline J gene provides the rest. The genes are TRBV2 and TRBJ2-2; TRBD1 agrees at 10 bases. V gave up 10 bases and J gave up 4 bases; unmatched junction bases: 9. Per the germline V gene, CDR1 is SNHLY and CDR2 is FYNNEI. This CDR3 comprises 15 residues. The CDR3 protein is CATRKDRGTTGELFF. Incomplete CDR3 DNA: TGTGCCACCCGGAAGGACAGGGGGACCACCGGGGAG.

This clone was seen ten or more times. The sequence runs out 3 residues before the end of the CDR3; the remainder is reconstructed from the germline J gene. The J gene is TRBJ1-1, the V gene TRBV6-2 or TRBV6-3, with D unresolved. The V end lost 6 bases, the J end lost 4 bases, and 12 bases lay between the germline ends. Germline V CDR1 and CDR2: MNHEY, SVGEGT. CDR3 length: 13 amino acids. The CDR3 region is CASSPYRSTEAFF. The sequenced part of the CDR3 DNA is TGTGCCAGCAGCCCTTACAGAAGCACTGAA.

This clone was seen repeatedly, ten times or more. Coverage ceases 3 residues before the CDR3 finishes, and the germline J gene fills in the end. This chain connects TRBV20-1 to TRBJ2-3, with D maybe TRBD2 (6 bases). The CDR3 is 12 residues long. The germline gives CDR1 DFQATT, CDR2 SNEGSKA (reference sequence). The CDR3 protein is CSARGGVSTQYF. The CDR3 bases that were read are TGCAGTGCTAGAGGGGGGGTTTCAACG.

This clone has at least ten counts. The CDR3 extends 3 residues past the end of the read, so its final part is completed from the germline J gene. The rearrangement joins TRBV5-1 to TRBJ1-1, with D uncertain. The CDR3 is 13 residues long. The V and J ends lost 5 bases and 6 bases respectively, with 14 bases between them. Per germline, CDR1 SGHRS and CDR2 YFSETQ. The CDR3 protein is CASRLSGSAEAFF. The CDR3 bases that were read are TGCGCCAGCAGGCTGTCGGGGTCGGCTGAA.

About this clone: The read terminates 3 residues before the CDR3 end, so the remaining end is supplied by the germline J gene. This chain links TRBV30 with TRBJ2-1; 7 bases map to TRBD1. Germline V CDR1 and CDR2: GTSNPN, SVGIG (reference sequence). The CDR3 has 12 amino acids. The junction had 3 bases not matched to a gene; V was cut back by 4 bases and J by 6 bases. The CDR3 spells CAWTRGLNEQFF. The DNA read from the CDR3 is TGTGCCTGGACGAGGGGGCTCAATGAG.

This clone has a count of ten or more. The read finishes 3 residues shy of the CDR3 end, and the germline J gene is used to complete it. The chain employs TRBV20-1 and TRBJ2-7; 8 nucleotides align to TRBD1. V lost 1 base to trimming and J lost 5 bases; unmatched junction nucleotides: 7. CDR1 DFQATT and CDR2 SNEGSKA come from the germline V gene (reference sequence). The CDR3 runs to 14 residues. This chain's CDR3 is CSARAEDRVNEQYF. The CDR3 bases that were read are TGCAGTGCTAGAGCTGAGGACAGGGTAAACGAG.

Of note for this clone: The read gets to within 3 residues of the CDR3 end, and the germline J gene fills in the rest. The chain recombines TRBV11-3 with TRBJ2-1, with D perhaps TRBD2 (7 bases). V was trimmed by 3 bases and J by 4 bases, leaving 13 bases between them. In germline, CDR1 is SGHNT, CDR2 YENEEA. The CDR3 runs 15 residues. The CDR3 is CASSLRGGTYNEQFF. Incomplete CDR3 DNA: TGTGCCAGCAGCTTGAGGGGGGGAACGTACAATGAG.

This clone was counted ten times or more. The observed sequence ends 3 residues before the CDR3 terminus, with the missing tail filled in from the germline J gene. This rearrangement joins TRBV24-1 to TRBJ2-5; 11 positions agree with TRBD2. The germline CDR1 and CDR2 sequences are KGHDR and SFDVKD. With 4 bases clipped from V and 2 bases from J, the junction kept 5 bases outside the gene matches. The CDR3 length is 16 residues. The CDR3 bases that were read are TGTGCCACCAGTGACTTCGGGACTAGCGGACAAGAGACC. This sequence encodes CATSDFGTSGQET. The whole CDR3 is CATSDFGTSGQETQYF.

This clone was recorded many times. The CDR3 goes on 3 residues after the read ends, and that part is filled in from the germline J gene. The chain is built from TRBV6-2 or TRBV6-3 and TRBJ2-7, with D possibly being TRBD1 (7 bases). The CDR3 loop spans 15 amino acids. V shed 6 bases and J shed 2 bases, with 17 bases lying between them. Per the germline V gene, CDR1 is MNHEY and CDR2 is SVGEGT. The sequenced part of the CDR3 DNA is TGTGCCAGCAGCCCCTGGGCAGGGGGGCCCTACGAG. It translates to CASSPWAGGPYE. The full CDR3 sequence reads CASSPWAGGPYEQYF.

Worth noting for this clone: From the germline J gene comes the end of the CDR3, since the read stops 3 residues before it. The chain recombines TRBV10-2 with TRBJ1-4; 11 bases map to TRBD1. CDR1 and CDR2 (germline): WSHSY, SAAADI. V was pared by 7 bases and J by 3 bases, with 4 bases of the junction left unmatched. The CDR3 runs to 15 residues. CDR3 bases read: TGCGCCAGCATGGGGACAGGGGGATCTAATGAAAAA. It translates to CASMGTGGSNEK. The full CDR3 protein reads CASMGTGGSNEKLFF.

This clone came up many times. The read comes to an end 3 residues before the CDR3 does, leaving the germline J gene to fill in the end. This sequence joins TRBV20-1 and TRBJ2-1, with D possibly TRBD2 on 5 matching bases. This CDR3 has 15 residues. Germline CDR1 reads DFQATT; CDR2 reads SNEGSKA (reference sequence). Trimming stripped 5 bases from V and 9 bases from J, with 23 bases between. CDR3 bases read: TGCAGTGCTCTAATACTAGGGAACTCGGGTTTTGAG. Encoded protein: CSALILGNSGFE. The entire CDR3 reads CSALILGNSGFEQFF.

This clone was detected only a few times. The read is 3 residues too short to cover the CDR3 end, so that end is filled in from the germline J gene. The chain joins TRBV5-1 to TRBJ2-1, with 9 bases aligning to TRBD1. The germline V gene has CDR1 SGHRS and CDR2 YFSETQ. CDR3 length equals 15 residues. V shed 9 bases, J shed 4 bases, and the junction held 11 bases outside the gene matches. This CDR3 reads CANSFGTGSYNEQFF. The sequenced part of the CDR3 DNA is TGCGCCAACAGTTTCGGGACAGGGTCATACAATGAG.

On this clone itself: One end of the junction is discordant with germline, which a read error may explain. From the germline J gene comes the end of the CDR3, since the read stops 3 residues before it. The chain couples TRBV7-7 to TRBJ1-2; maybe TRBD1 (5 bases). The CDR3 spans 15 residues. CDR1 and CDR2 (germline): SSHAT, FNYEAQ (reference sequence). The sequenced CDR3 bases are TGTGCTAGCAGTTCTGGATCCGGGACTGGACATGAC. The encoded protein is CASSSGSGTGHD. The whole CDR3 protein reads CASSSGSGTGHDYTF. Full variable domain (rest looked up from reference TRBV7-7 and TRBJ1-2): GAGVSQSPRYKVTKRGQDVTLRCDPISSHATLYWYQQALGQGPEFLTYFNYEAQPDKSGLPSDRFSAERPEGSISTLTIQRTEQRDSAMYRCASSSGSGTGHDYTFGSGTRLTVV.

This clone was observed many times. The read comes to an end 3 residues before the CDR3 does, leaving the germline J gene to fill in the end. The chain is built from TRBV20-1 and TRBJ1-2, with 9 bases aligning to TRBD1. CDR3 length: 13 residues. The V gene end was trimmed by 6 bases and the J gene end by 4 bases; junction bases not matched to a gene: 6. Germline values: CDR1 DFQATT, CDR2 SNEGSKA (reference sequence). Incomplete CDR3 DNA: TGCAGTGCGTTTACAGGGGGCGGCTATGGC. Translating gives CSAFTGGGYG. The entire CDR3 protein is CSAFTGGGYGYTF.

Comment on this clone: Read data end 3 residues before the CDR3 end; the end is taken from the germline J gene. V and J are TRBV7-9 and TRBJ1-2; the match to TRBD1 covers 7 bases. The CDR3 sequence is 12 residues long. Germline CDR1 and CDR2: SEHNR and FQNEAQ (reference sequence). V shed 11 bases, J shed 2 bases, and the junction held 5 bases outside the gene matches. CDR3: CAGGRGNYGYTF. CDR3 DNA, as far as it was read: TGTGCCGGTGGCAGGGGGAACTATGGC.

This clone was seen at least ten times. The CDR3 end is not reached by the read, which stops 3 residues before it; the germline J gene fills it in. This chain uses TRBV13 with TRBJ2-7, with 12 bases that match TRBD2. Per germline, CDR1 PRHDT and CDR2 FYEKMQ (reference sequence). V dropped 5 bases and J dropped 4; count of bases not matched to a gene: 6. This CDR3 comprises 15 residues. The CDR3 bases that were read are TGTGCCAGCAGCGCAGGACTAGCGGGACTTTACGAG. Its protein product is CASSAGLAGLYE. The entire CDR3 protein reads CASSAGLAGLYEQYF.

This clone was counted at least ten times. The CDR3 protein is CSARAPGGEQYF. CDR3 DNA (partial): TGCAGTGCTAGGGCACCGGGGGGCGAG. The chain links TRBV20-1 to TRBJ2-7; 7 bases line up with TRBD2. The CDR3 goes on 3 residues after the read ends, and that part is filled in from the germline J gene. Losses at the gene ends were 3 bases for V and 6 bases for J; bases not matched to a gene: 5. Germline lookup yields CDR1 DFQATT and CDR2 SNEGSKA (reference sequence). This CDR3 is built from 12 residues.

This clone was observed at least ten times. The read terminates 3 residues ahead of where the CDR3 ends, so the germline J gene completes it. The chain is built from TRBV20-1 and TRBJ2-5; 7 bases align to TRBD1. This CDR3 contains 14 residues. Trimming at V came to 0 bases and at J to 2 bases, leaving 3 bases not matched to a gene. Germline loops: CDR1 DFQATT, CDR2 SNEGSKA (reference sequence). The CDR3 spells CSARDGTAQETQYF. Incomplete CDR3 DNA: TGCAGTGCTAGAGATGGGACAGCACAAGAGACC.

This clone occurred many times. The read terminates 3 residues before the CDR3 end, so the remaining end is supplied by the germline J gene. The chain has TRBV20-1 and TRBJ2-5, with D tentatively TRBD1 (5 bases). CDR1 is DFQATT, CDR2 SNEGSKA, per germline (reference sequence). The V gene lost 3 bases and the J gene lost 0 bases, with 8 bases spanning the gap. This CDR3 has 13 residues. CDR3 sequence reads: CSASADNQETQYF. CDR3 DNA, as far as it was read: TGCAGTGCTAGTGCGGACAACCAAGAGACC.

On this clone itself: The read falls 3 residues short of the CDR3 end, and the missing part is taken from the germline J gene. This sequence joins TRBV30 and TRBJ2-4, with 7 bases lining up with TRBD1. The CDR3 consists of 15 residues. Per the germline V gene, CDR1 is GTSNPN and CDR2 is SVGIG (reference sequence). The CDR3 protein is CAWSVGQIRHYGQYF. The CDR3 DNA, read in part, is TGTGCCTGGAGTGTGGGACAGATTCGTCACTATGGT.

This clone came up many times. CDR3 amino acids: CASSARTGTEAFF. The DNA read from the CDR3 is TGTGCCAGTAGTGCCAGAACAGGGACTGAA. The chain is built from TRBV19 and TRBJ1-1, with D tentatively TRBD1 (6 bases). The read stops 3 residues short of the end of the CDR3; the missing end is completed from the germline J gene. Germline V gene data show CDR1 as LNHDA and CDR2 as SQIVND (reference sequence). CDR3 length: 13 amino acids. Trimming took off 5 bases at V and 5 bases at J, with 12 bases between the two ends.